A single sample gave rise to the 8 T cell receptor beta chains below, sequenced in a study of blood T cell repertoires in COVID-19. Clones were read by immunoSEQ multiplex PCR, and TCRdb kept only the in-frame ones, dropping some. The repertoire holds fewer than 350,000 clones, around nine tenths seen once, with about 6% in the top ten. Sequenced material: PBMCs or T cells enriched from blood (not recorded which). The receptors come from a woman aged 40 to 50 who had recovered from COVID-19.

V is TRBV4-2 and J is TRBJ1-5; D gene uncertain. This CDR3 is built from 15 residues. The V gene lost 4 bases and the J gene lost 6 bases, with 16 bases spanning the gap. The V gene's germline CDR1 is LGHNA and CDR2 YNFKEQ. The CDR3 sequence is CASSRQGLGGQPQHF. The CDR3 DNA reads as TGTGCCAGCAGCCGGCAAGGCCTGGGAGGTCAGCCCCAGCATTTT.

The rearrangement joins TRBV27 to TRBJ1-3; 7 nucleotides align to TRBD1. The V and J ends lost 5 bases and 2 bases, in that order; junction bases with no gene match: 6. CDR1 MNHEY and CDR2 SMNVEV come from the germline V gene (reference sequence). This CDR3 is built from 15 residues. This chain's CDR3 is CASSTLQGPGNTIYF. DNA for the CDR3: TGTGCCAGCAGTACACTACAGGGGCCTGGAAACACCATATATTTT.

This chain uses TRBV28 with TRBJ2-7; 11 bases fit TRBD2. The V and J ends lost 5 bases and 2 bases, in that order; junction bases with no gene match: 5. This CDR3 is built from 15 residues. Germline V gene data show CDR1 as MDHEN and CDR2 as SYDVKM. The CDR3 nucleotides read TGTGCCAGCAGTAGTACTAGCGGGAGAGCCTACGAGCAGTACTTC. It translates to CASSSTSGRAYEQYF. Using reference TRBV28 and TRBJ2-7 for the parts outside the CDR3, the full variable domain is DVKVTQSSRYLVKRTGEKVFLECVQDMDHENMFWYRQDPGLGLRLIYFSYDVKMKEKGDIPEGYSVSREKKERFSLILESASTNQTSMYLCASSSTSGRAYEQYFGPGTRLTVT.

The chain joins TRBV6-1 to TRBJ1-2; possibly TRBD1 for D (5 bases). Trimming took off 1 base at V and 3 bases at J, with 12 bases between the two ends. The germline gives CDR1 MNHNS, CDR2 SASEGT. The CDR3 runs 15 residues. The CDR3 coding sequence is TGTGCCAGCAGTGAAGGGTGGACACCGCACTATGGCTACACCTTC. Protein sequence: CASSEGWTPHYGYTF.

The chain joins TRBV12-3 or TRBV12-4 to TRBJ2-1; 7 positions match TRBD2. The CDR3 is 13 amino acids. With 3 bases clipped from V and 7 bases from J, the junction kept 3 bases outside the gene matches. The CDR3: CASSFPGGNEQFF. In DNA form, the CDR3 reads TGTGCCAGCAGTTTCCCGGGGGGTAATGAGCAGTTCTTC.

V is TRBV2 and J is TRBJ2-1, with a tentative D call TRBD2 (6 bases). Trimming took 6 bases from V and 5 from J, leaving 14 bases between them. This CDR3 is 14 amino acids long. Per germline, CDR1 SNHLY and CDR2 FYNNEI. The DNA for the CDR3 is TGTGCCAGCAGCCTTAGTAGCGGTAACAATGAGCAGTTCTTC. It is translated as CASSLSSGNNEQFF.

V and J are TRBV28 and TRBJ1-5, with D tentatively TRBD1 (5 bases). With 7 bases removed from V and 2 bases from J, the gap between germline ends came to 15 bases. The CDR3 covers 15 residues. Germline V gene lookup returns CDR1 MDHEN and CDR2 SYDVKM. The CDR3 DNA follows: TGTGCCAGCAACCAGCAGGGTCGCGGCAATCAGCCCCAGCATTTT. Protein: CASNQQGRGNQPQHF.

V is TRBV4-3 and J is TRBJ2-1; D possibly corresponds to TRBD2 (5 bases). The V gene's germline CDR1 is LGHNA and CDR2 YSLEER. The CDR3 runs 19 residues. V lost 0 bases, J lost 7 bases, and 25 bases lay in between. The CDR3 region is CASSQDPGVWPSPGNEQFF. CDR3 DNA sequence: TGCGCCAGCAGCCAAGACCCCGGGGTGTGGCCATCCCCAGGTAATGAGCAGTTCTTC.